The rows below give T cell receptor beta chains drawn from one sample of a study of Ad26.COV2.S vaccination and SARS-CoV-2 variants. TCRdb's copy holds only in-frame clones and misses some; the assay was immunoSEQ multiplex PCR. This table holds fewer than 400,000 clones, about 86% found once. The sequenced sample was peripheral blood, obtained in a trial of Ad26.COV2.S vaccine versus placebo. The receptors stem from a person aged 18-60 years who received the Ad26.COV2.S COVID-19 vaccine or a placebo. Each CDR3 is given with its conserved first and last residue. D genes are given only for firm matches. Only part of the rows carry a size: once, few, many, or a class if the clone is expanded.

>TRBV6-1|NA|NA|TRBJ1-4
CASSEDAGRAKKLFF
TGTGCCAGCAGTGAAGACGCGGGGAGAGCGAAAAAACTGTTTTTT
>TRBV7-6|once|TRBD1|TRBJ1-3
CASSLHTGAGNTIYF
TGTGCCAGCAGCTTACATACAGGGGCTGGAAACACCATATATTTT
>TRBV5-6|NA|TRBD1|TRBJ1-2
CASGSTRDRGYYGYTF
TGTGCCAGCGGCTCCACGAGGGACAGGGGGTATTATGGCTACACCTTC
>TRBV7-2|NA|NA|TRBJ1-6
CASSLGGNSPLHF
TGTGCCAGCAGCTTAGGAGGGAATTCACCCCTCCACTTT
>TRBV6-5|once|NA|TRBJ1-1
CASSRARANTEAFF
TGTGCCAGCAGCCGCGCCAGGGCAAACACTGAAGCTTTCTTT
>TRBV5-4|NA|TRBD1|TRBJ1-2
CASSLAGTGGFYGYTF
TGTGCCAGCAGCTTGGCCGGGACAGGGGGTTTCTATGGCTACACCTTC
>TRBV25-1|NA|NA|TRBJ1-5
CAHKGGEPQHF
TGTGCCCACAAGGGGGGGGAGCCCCAGCATTTT
>TRBV12-5|NA|TRBD1|TRBJ1-4
CASGLALRGATRTNEKLFF
TGTGCTAGTGGTTTGGCCCTCAGGGGGGCGACCCGGACTAATGAAAAACTGTTTTTT
>TRBV28|NA|TRBD1|TRBJ2-1
CASSRTGDANEQFF
TGTGCCAGCAGCAGGACAGGGGACGCGAATGAGCAGTTCTTC
>TRBV9|NA|TRBD2|TRBJ2-3
CASSVDRRGGMNTQYF
TGTGCCAGCAGCGTAGATCGGCGGGGGGGCATGAATACGCAGTATTTT
>TRBV5-6|NA|TRBD1|TRBJ1-4
CASSTGTENEKLFF
TGTGCCAGCAGCACCGGGACAGAGAATGAAAAACTGTTTTTT
>TRBV7-9|NA|NA|TRBJ1-1
CASGTGPEAFF
TGTGCCAGCGGTACCGGTCCCGAAGCTTTCTTT
>TRBV27|NA|TRBD1|TRBJ1-3
CASSRTGGGNTIYF
TGTGCCAGCAGTCGGACAGGGGGTGGAAACACCATATATTTT
>TRBV6-1|NA|TRBD1|TRBJ1-5
CASSDADRGQVYSNQPQHF
TGTGCCAGCAGTGATGCGGACAGGGGGCAGGTTTATAGCAATCAGCCCCAGCATTTT
>TRBV25-1|NA|TRBD1|TRBJ2-1
CASTRDRGSYNEQFF
TGTGCCAGCACCCGGGACAGGGGATCCTACAATGAGCAGTTCTTC
>TRBV5-1|NA|TRBD1|TRBJ2-7
CASSTGTGPGEQYF
TGCGCCAGCAGCACCGGGACAGGGCCGGGCGAGCAGTACTTC
>TRBV5-1|NA|TRBD1|TRBJ2-7
CASSRRDRREQYF
TGCGCCAGCAGCCGCCGGGACAGGCGGGAGCAGTACTTC
>TRBV30|few|NA|TRBJ1-1
CAWGIRENTEAFF
TGTGCCTGGGGAATCCGGGAGAACACTGAAGCTTTCTTT
>TRBV29-1|NA|NA|TRBJ1-1
CSVEWRSRGTEAFF
TGCAGCGTTGAATGGCGGTCGAGAGGCACTGAAGCTTTCTTT
>TRBV6-2/TRBV6-3|NA|NA|TRBJ2-1
CASSLQGSYNEQFF
TGTGCCAGCAGTTTACAGGGCTCCTACAATGAGCAGTTCTTC
>TRBV19|NA|NA|TRBJ1-4
CASIDRTATNEKLFF
TGTGCCAGTATCGACCGGACTGCAACTAATGAAAAACTGTTTTTT
>TRBV7-9|NA|NA|TRBJ2-2
CASLAGTSRPGELFF
TGTGCCAGTCTTGCGGGGACTTCCCGACCCGGGGAGCTGTTTTTT
>TRBV10-3|few|NA|TRBJ2-7
CAIRGEGESYEQYF
TGTGCCATCAGGGGAGAGGGGGAGTCCTACGAGCAGTACTTC
>TRBV5-1|NA|TRBD2|TRBJ2-7
CASSLGSGGVYEQYF
TGCGCCAGCAGCCTTGGAAGCGGGGGAGTCTACGAGCAGTACTTC
>TRBV9|once|TRBD1|TRBJ1-1
CASSAGQKNTEAFF
TGTGCCAGCAGCGCGGGACAGAAGAACACTGAAGCTTTCTTT
>TRBV29-1|NA|NA|TRBJ1-1
CSVVLREAFF
TGCAGCGTTGTGCTTCGGGAAGCTTTCTTT
>TRBV12-5|NA|TRBD1|TRBJ1-2
CASGLVGTGGNGYTF
TGTGCTAGTGGTTTGGTCGGGACAGGGGGAAATGGCTACACCTTC
>TRBV30|once|NA|TRBJ1-6
CAWSVQTNSPLHF
TGTGCCTGGAGTGTACAGACGAATTCACCCCTCCACTTT
>TRBV5-1|NA|NA|TRBJ2-5
CASSLGLEAETQYF
TGCGCCAGCAGCTTGGGTCTAGAGGCAGAGACCCAGTACTTC
>TRBV2|NA|NA|TRBJ2-1
CASKVPTSTTPFF
TGTGCCAGCAAGGTTCCGACTTCGACGACCCCGTTCTTC
>TRBV7-6|NA|TRBD2|TRBJ2-1
CASSRAGGSYNEQFF
TGTGCCAGCAGCAGGGCGGGGGGGTCCTACAATGAGCAGTTCTTC
>TRBV28|once|NA|TRBJ1-1
CVTKLNTEAFF
TGTGTCACCAAGCTGAACACTGAAGCTTTCTTT
>TRBV7-9|NA|TRBD2|TRBJ2-7
CASSSRRGTSGSYEQYF
TGTGCCAGCAGCTCGAGAAGAGGGACTAGCGGCTCCTACGAGCAGTACTTC
>TRBV7-2|NA|TRBD2|TRBJ2-3
CASSLGAGDSQYF
TGTGCCAGCAGCTTGGGAGCGGGGGACTCGCAGTATTTT
>TRBV7-3|NA|NA|TRBJ1-1
CASSPQGANTEAFF
TGTGCCAGCAGCCCGCAAGGGGCGAACACTGAAGCTTTCTTT
>TRBV10-3|NA|TRBD2|TRBJ2-6
CAISDRGGYSGANVLTF
TGTGCCATCAGTGATAGGGGAGGGTACTCTGGGGCCAACGTCCTGACTTTC
>TRBV7-9|NA|TRBD1|TRBJ2-7
CASSLVRSDRVHYEQYF
TGTGCCAGCAGCTTAGTCCGTTCCGACAGGGTCCACTACGAGCAGTACTTC
>TRBV29-1|NA|NA|TRBJ1-1
CSVEEGTTEAFF
TGCAGCGTTGAGGAGGGGACTACTGAAGCTTTCTTT
>TRBV7-2|NA|NA|TRBJ1-6
CASSINQNSPLHF
TGTGCCAGCAGCATCAATCAAAATTCACCCCTCCACTTT
>TRBV9|NA|NA|TRBJ2-1
CASSVEVGRATYNEQFF
TGTGCCAGCAGCGTAGAAGTAGGCAGGGCAACCTACAATGAGCAGTTCTTC
>TRBV2|NA|TRBD1|TRBJ1-6
CASSGTGNSPLHF
TGTGCCAGCAGCGGGACAGGGAATTCACCCCTCCACTTT
>TRBV4-1|many|NA|TRBJ2-1
CASSQDPSDSHANNEQFF
TGCGCCAGCAGCCAAGATCCCTCCGACTCACACGCGAACAATGAGCAGTTCTTC
>TRBV6-5|NA|TRBD2|TRBJ2-2
CAISAGQGNTGELFF
TGTGCCATCTCAGCGGGGCAGGGAAACACCGGGGAGCTGTTTTTT
>TRBV10-3|NA|NA|TRBJ1-2
CAISERGDGSHGYTF
TGTGCCATCAGTGAGAGGGGGGATGGATCCCATGGCTACACCTTC